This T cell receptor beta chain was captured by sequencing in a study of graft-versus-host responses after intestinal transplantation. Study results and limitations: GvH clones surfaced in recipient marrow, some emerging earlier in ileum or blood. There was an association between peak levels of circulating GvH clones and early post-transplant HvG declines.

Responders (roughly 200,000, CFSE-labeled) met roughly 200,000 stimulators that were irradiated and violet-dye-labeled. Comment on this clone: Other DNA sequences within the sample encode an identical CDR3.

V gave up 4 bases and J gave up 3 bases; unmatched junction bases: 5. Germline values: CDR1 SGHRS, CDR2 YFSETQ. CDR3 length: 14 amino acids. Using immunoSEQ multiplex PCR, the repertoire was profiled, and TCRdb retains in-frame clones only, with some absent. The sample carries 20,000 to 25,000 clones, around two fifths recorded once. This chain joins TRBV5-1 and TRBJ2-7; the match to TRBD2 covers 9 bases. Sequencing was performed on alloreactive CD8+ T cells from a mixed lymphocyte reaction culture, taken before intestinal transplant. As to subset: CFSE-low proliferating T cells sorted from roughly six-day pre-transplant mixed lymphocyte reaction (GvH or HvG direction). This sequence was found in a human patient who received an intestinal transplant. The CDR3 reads CASSPLAGNYEQYF. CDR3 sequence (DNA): TGCGCCAGCAGCCCTCTAGCGGGAAACTACGAGCAGTACTTC. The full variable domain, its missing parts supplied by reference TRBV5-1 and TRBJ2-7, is KAGVTQTPRYLIKTRGQQVTLSCSPISGHRSVSWYQQTPGQGLQFLFEYFSETQRNKGNFPGRFSGRQFSNSRSEMNVSTLELGDSALYLCASSPLAGNYEQYFGPGTRLTVT.